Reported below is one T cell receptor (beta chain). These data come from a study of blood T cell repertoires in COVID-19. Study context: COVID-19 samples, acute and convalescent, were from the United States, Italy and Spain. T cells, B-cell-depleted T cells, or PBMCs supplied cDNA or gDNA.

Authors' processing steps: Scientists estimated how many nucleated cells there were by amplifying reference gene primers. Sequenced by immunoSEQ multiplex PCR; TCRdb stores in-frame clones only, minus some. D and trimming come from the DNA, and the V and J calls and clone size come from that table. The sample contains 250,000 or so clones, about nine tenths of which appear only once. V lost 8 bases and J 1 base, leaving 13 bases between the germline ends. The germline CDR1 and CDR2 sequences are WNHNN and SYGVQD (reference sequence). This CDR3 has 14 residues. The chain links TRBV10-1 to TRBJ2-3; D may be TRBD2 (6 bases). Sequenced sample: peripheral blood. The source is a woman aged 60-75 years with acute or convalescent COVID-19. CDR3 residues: CASSTEGRTDTQYF. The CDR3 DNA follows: TGCGCCAGCTCAACGGAGGGGCGCACAGATACGCAGTATTTT.